This paragraph reports one TCR beta chain. Its antigen target is currently unknown. Qualities for individual bases were not recorded, and no much larger clone is one base off. The CDR3 contains 16 residues, cysteine and phenylalanine counted. Only the CDR3 portion is preserved as DNA: 48 bases, with reading frame beginning at the first base. The germline V gene supplies CDR1 SGHAT and CDR2 FQNNGV. V is reduced by 5 bases and J by 2 bases, leaving a spacing of 18 bases between them. TCRbeta CDR3 regions were amplified from genomic DNA by means of the immunoSEQ Assay, a bias-controlled multiplex PCR. As for the original processing: Nucleated cell counts per sample were estimated from amplification of reference gene primers within the assay. To quantify the absolute abundance of each unique TCRbeta CDR3 rearrangement, sequence reads were collapsed and filtered. For each sample, productive Simpson clonality was calculated as the square root of Simpson's diversity index across productive rearrangements. TCRdb obtained this table from immuneACCESS and retained in-frame rearrangements with V and J assigned. These tables miss some clones; where compared with another copy, unresolved V genes account for less than half of the shortfall, and the remainder is unexplained. The D gene and trimming were derived from the DNA, and the V and J assignments and clone size from that table. Here the sample has some 200,000 clones; about 91% occur a single time. Of the sample, around 1.2% falls within the top ten clones.

This specimen belongs to a study of blood T cell repertoires in COVID-19 (dated by TCRdb to 2018 to 2021). Background on the whole study: Collaborator samples came from the United States, Italy and Spain and covered acute and convalescent phases of COVID-19. The prospective study material was composed of cDNA or gDNA derived from T cells, B-cell-depleted T cells, or PBMCs. Subjects who had been exposed to COVID-19, were actively infected with it, or had recovered from it provided the deeply sampled blood TCRbeta repertoires that made up the dataset. A freely available public database, intended as a resource for researchers studying the immune response to SARS-CoV-2, is where the repertoires were released. Samples came from the ongoing ImmuneRACE study (first 160 participants) plus 1,254 subjects from 6 global collaborators. Sample metadata almost always included a de-identified subject ID, COVID-19 status, age in years and sex. Where available, HLA class I and class II types were obtained from metadata supplied by the sample provider rather than from assay-based typing.

Overall study results and their limits: The quantity of clinical and demographic metadata differed by source and by participant and was supplied without curation.

Each collaborating institution followed its own protocols to collect whole blood in K2EDTA tubes. Collaborator samples were shipped for TCRbeta analysis as frozen whole blood, isolated PBMCs, or DNA extracted from either sample type. Sequenced input: peripheral blood. This clonotype was obtained from a young man with acute or convalescent COVID-19. The rearranged segments are TRBV11-2 and TRBJ1-2; a tentative D match to TRBD1 spans 5 bases. CDR3 protein: CASSTPRRGLNYGYTF. Here is the DNA: TGTGCCAGCAGCACGCCGAGGAGGGGCTTAAACTATGGCTACACCTTC. The full variable domain, with segments outside the CDR3 supplied by the reference TRBV11-2 and TRBJ1-2 proteins, appears as EAGVAQSPRYKIIEKRQSVAFWCNPISGHATLYWYQQILGQGPKLLIQFQNNGVVDDSQLPKDRFSAERLKGVDSTLKIQPAKLEDSAVYLCASSTPRRGLNYGYTFGSGTRLTVV.